This T cell receptor beta chain was documented in a study of blood T cell repertoires in COVID-19 (dated by TCRdb to about 2020). Looking at the study overall: The collaborator samples originated in the United States, Italy and Spain and spanned the acute and convalescent phases of COVID-19. The prospective study material was composed of cDNA or gDNA derived from T cells, B-cell-depleted T cells, or PBMCs. The dataset comprised deeply sampled blood TCRbeta repertoires from subjects exposed to, actively infected with, or recovered from COVID-19. Samples came from the ongoing ImmuneRACE study (first 160 participants) plus 1,254 subjects from 6 global collaborators. Sample metadata almost always included a de-identified subject ID, COVID-19 status, age in years and sex. Where available, HLA class I and class II types were taken from metadata supplied by the sample provider and were not determined by assay-based typing. The repertoires were made available in a free public database intended to serve as a resource for research on the immune response to SARS-CoV-2.

For this clone: Its recognized antigen is unknown. Base qualities are not provided; no much larger clone lies one nucleotide away.

What the study reported, not specific to this receptor: The quantity of clinical and demographic metadata differed by source and by participant and was supplied without curation.

V was cut back by 0 bases and J by 5 bases, leaving a gap of 11 bases between them. The CDR3 holds 14 amino acids from the cysteine to the phenylalanine. The sequence is cut down to CDR3 DNA, 42 bases in frame from base 1. Via the germline V gene, CDR1 is SGDLS and CDR2 YYNGEE. One collaborating source in Seattle enrolled patients while the patients were actively infected and followed the patients over time throughout the course of disease. Whole blood was collected in K2EDTA tubes by collaborating institutions according to the institutions' own protocols. For TCRbeta analysis, collaborators shipped samples as frozen whole blood, isolated PBMCs, or DNA extracted from either of those sample types. The immunoSEQ Assay, a bias-controlled multiplex PCR, was used to amplify TCRbeta CDR3 regions from genomic DNA. The study's processing was this. Nucleated cell counts per sample were estimated from amplification of reference gene primers within the assay. To quantify the absolute abundance of each unique TCRbeta CDR3 rearrangement, sequence reads were collapsed and filtered. For each sample, productive Simpson clonality was calculated as the square root of Simpson's diversity index over productive rearrangements. In its TCRdb copy, this immuneACCESS table keeps in-frame sequences only and misses some clones. Where compared with another copy, unresolved V genes explain less than half of these, and the others have no known cause. V and J calls and clone size are copied from that table; D and trimming were computed from the DNA. The sample yields about 350,000 clones; roughly 87% were counted once. 3.9% of the sample goes to the ten largest clones.

Recombination linked TRBV9 to TRBJ1-2; the best D guess is TRBD1, with 6 bases matching. The receptor comes from a woman aged 55-70 years with COVID-19, enrolled during active disease. The sample consisted of peripheral blood. The DNA is as follows: TGTGCCAGCAGCGTAGGGGGGACACAGTATGGCTACACCTTC. The translation is CASSVGGTQYGYTF.